The 10 T cell receptor beta chains below all came from one sample that was sequenced in a study of T cell responses to AZD1222 COVID-19 vaccine. Some clones are missing from TCRdb's copy, which holds only in-frame ones; the method was immunoSEQ multiplex PCR. The table has about 120,000 clones, 80% to 90% seen once. Sequences were derived from peripheral blood, sampled on day 0 of AZD1222 vaccination. These receptors originate from an adult in good health.

V gene TRBV9 combines with J gene TRBJ2-7; TRBD1 aligns across 10 bases. Unmatched junction bases numbered 1, after V lost 0 bases and J lost 4 bases. Germline V gene data show CDR1 as SGDLS and CDR2 as YYNGEE. The CDR3 contains 14 residues. The CDR3 DNA reads as TGTGCCAGCAGCGTAGGGGGACAGGGGTACGAGCAGTACTTC. Amino acid sequence: CASSVGGQGYEQYF.

This rearrangement joins TRBV5-1 to TRBJ2-4, with TRBD1 matching 8 bases. CDR1 and CDR2 from the germline V gene are SGHRS and YFSETQ. The CDR3 runs to 12 residues. V dropped 4 bases and J dropped 15; count of bases not matched to a gene: 9. The DNA for the CDR3 is TGCGCCAGCAGCCCCGACAGGGGTCTACGGTACTTC. Translated, it gives CASSPDRGLRYF.

This chain links TRBV19 with TRBJ1-1, with unresolved D. CDR3 length equals 13 residues. The V gene lost 3 bases and the J gene lost 6 bases, with 11 bases spanning the gap. Germline-derived CDR1 and CDR2 are LNHDA and SQIVND (reference sequence). CDR3: CASSIAKGPEAFF. The DNA of the CDR3 is TGTGCCAGTAGTATTGCCAAAGGGCCTGAAGCTTTCTTT.

The chain employs TRBV7-2 and TRBJ2-3, with D unresolved. The ends were cut back, 3 bases at V and 2 bases at J, with 12 bases in the middle. Germline V CDR1 and CDR2: SGHTA, FQGNSA. This CDR3 has 15 amino acids. CDR3 in amino acids: CASSFGPLNTDTQYF. The CDR3, as DNA: TGTGCCAGCAGCTTTGGACCCCTAAACACAGATACGCAGTATTTT.

The chain has TRBV6-1 and TRBJ1-4; 9 nucleotides line up with TRBD1. The CDR3 loop spans 15 amino acids. V lost 1 base, J lost 10 bases, and 7 bases stayed unmatched. Germline loops: CDR1 MNHNS, CDR2 SASEGT. Here the CDR3 DNA reads TGTGCCAGCAGTGAAGTGAGGGGACAGGGTGGAAAACTGTTTTTT. It translates to CASSEVRGQGGKLFF.

The chain joins TRBV3-1 (or the pseudogene TRBV3-2) to TRBJ2-7; TRBD2 matches 8 bases. CDR1 is LGHDT and CDR2 is YNNKEL in the germline V gene (reference sequence). Trimming removed 3 bases from V and 2 bases from J; junction bases left unmatched: 6. The CDR3 is 15 amino acids. CDR3 DNA: TGTGCCAGCAGCCAGGTTGGACTAGCCCCCTACGAGCAGTACTTC. Its protein is CASSQVGLAPYEQYF.

The chain recombines TRBV7-2 with TRBJ1-3; 7 bases match TRBD1. The germline V gene has CDR1 SGHTA and CDR2 FQGNSA. This CDR3 comprises 15 residues. The V segment lost 5 bases and the J segment 7 bases; nucleotides outside the gene matches: 11. The CDR3 loop reads CASSIHDRVLNTIYF. DNA for the CDR3: TGTGCCAGCAGCATCCACGACAGGGTTTTGAACACCATATATTTT.

The gene calls are TRBV19 and TRBJ1-2; 7 bases are a match to TRBD1. Germline-derived CDR1 and CDR2 are LNHDA and SQIVND (reference sequence). This CDR3 has 12 amino acids. The V and J ends lost 7 bases and 8 bases, in that order; junction bases with no gene match: 7. The CDR3 spells CASIQGGSGYTF. The CDR3 coding sequence is TGTGCCAGTATCCAGGGGGGTTCAGGCTACACCTTC.

The chain couples TRBV18 to TRBJ1-4, with 10 bases fitting TRBD1. The CDR3 covers 15 residues. Germline trimming cut 4 bases from V and 7 bases from J; bases unmatched to any gene: 6. Germline-derived CDR1 and CDR2 are KGHSH and LQKENI. The DNA for the CDR3 is TGTGCCAGCTCACAACGACAGGGGGCGGGTGAAAAACTGTTTTTT. Translation gives CASSQRQGAGEKLFF.

J is TRBJ1-5 and V is TRBV2; no clear D gene. V was trimmed by 5 bases and J by 3 bases, leaving 11 bases between them. This CDR3 comprises 14 residues. Germline V CDR1 and CDR2: SNHLY, FYNNEI. CDR3 DNA: TGTGCCAGCAGTAGCGGCGCTTACAATCAGCCCCAGCATTTT. It yields the protein CASSSGAYNQPQHF.